This TCR beta chain was profiled in a study of T-cell memory formation after mild COVID-19. Study information: Largely, the TCR clusters proved donor specific. Whole-study findings and limits: Among contracting clones, CD4+ were mainly CM/EM and CD8+ enriched in EMRA. Whereas later expanders leaned CD4+, clones contracting day 15 to 85 showed a balanced CD4/CD8 makeup.

Comments on this clonotype: Its antigen remains unknown.

The V end lost 6 bases, the J end lost 7 bases, and 7 bases lay between the germline ends. The CDR3 consists of 12 residues. 5'RACE primed from the constant segment yielded TCR alpha and TCR beta cDNA libraries bearing sample barcodes and UMIs. TCRdb re-analysed the 5' RACE reads in MiXCR, keeping a single row per CDR3 protein. The sample includes fewer than 350,000 distinct CDR3 sequences, roughly 18% seen only once; the top ten take more than 20%. The rearrangement links TRBV12-3 or TRBV12-4 to TRBJ1-6, with D uncertain. Input material: PBMCs or a T cell subset sorted from them (not recorded which). The clonotype was recovered from a man aged 18 to 30 who had mild COVID-19 (a few samples of this study predate the infection). Cell type and time point are not known. CDR3 DNA sequence: TGTGCCAGCAGCCGCTCAAATTCACCCCTCCACTTT. This gives the protein CASSRSNSPLHF.